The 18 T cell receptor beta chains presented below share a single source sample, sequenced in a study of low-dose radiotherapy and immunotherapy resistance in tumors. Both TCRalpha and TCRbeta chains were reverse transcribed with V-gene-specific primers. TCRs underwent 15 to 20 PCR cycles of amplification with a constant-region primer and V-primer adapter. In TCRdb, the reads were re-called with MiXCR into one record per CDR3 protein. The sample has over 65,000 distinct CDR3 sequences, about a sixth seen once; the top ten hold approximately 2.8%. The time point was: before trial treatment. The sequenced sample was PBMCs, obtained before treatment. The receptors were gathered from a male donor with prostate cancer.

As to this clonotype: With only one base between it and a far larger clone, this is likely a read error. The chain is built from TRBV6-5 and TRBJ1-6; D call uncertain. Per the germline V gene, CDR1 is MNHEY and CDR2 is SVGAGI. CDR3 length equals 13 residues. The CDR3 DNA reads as TGTGCCAGCCGCCCACAGAGGGATTCACCCATCCACTTT. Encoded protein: CASRPQRDSPIHF.

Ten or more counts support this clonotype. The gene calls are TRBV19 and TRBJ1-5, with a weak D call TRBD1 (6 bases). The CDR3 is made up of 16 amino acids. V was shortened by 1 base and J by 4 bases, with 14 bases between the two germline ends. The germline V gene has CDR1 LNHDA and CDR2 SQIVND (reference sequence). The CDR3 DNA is TGTGCCAGTAGTATAGGGGACACTCCTGGGAATCAGCCCCAGCATTTT. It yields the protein CASSIGDTPGNQPQHF.

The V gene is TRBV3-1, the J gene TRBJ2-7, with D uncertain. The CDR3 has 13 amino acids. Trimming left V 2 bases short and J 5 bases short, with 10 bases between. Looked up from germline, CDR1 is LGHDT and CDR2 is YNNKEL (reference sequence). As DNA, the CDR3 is TGTGCCAGCAGCCAACGAGGAGCCCACGAGCAGTACTTC. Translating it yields CASSQRGAHEQYF.

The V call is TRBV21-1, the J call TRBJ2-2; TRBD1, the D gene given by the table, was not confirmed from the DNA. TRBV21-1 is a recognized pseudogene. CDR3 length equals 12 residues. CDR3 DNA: TGTGCCCGGAGGGGGCAGGTCGGGGAGCTGTTTTTT. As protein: CARRGQVGELFF.

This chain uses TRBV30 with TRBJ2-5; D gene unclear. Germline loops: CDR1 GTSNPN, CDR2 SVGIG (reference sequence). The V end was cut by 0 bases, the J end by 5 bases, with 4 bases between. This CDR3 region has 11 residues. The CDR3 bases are TGTGCCTGGAGTGTCGGCGAGACCCAGTACTTC. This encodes CAWSVGETQYF.

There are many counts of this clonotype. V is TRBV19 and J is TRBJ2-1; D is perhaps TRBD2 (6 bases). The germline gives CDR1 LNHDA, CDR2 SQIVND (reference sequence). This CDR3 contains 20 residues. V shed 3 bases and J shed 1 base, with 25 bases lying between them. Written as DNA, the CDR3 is TGTGCCAGTAGTATCCCCTTGCTCGGTGCGGGGCTTAGGTCCTACAATGAGCAGTTCTTC. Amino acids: CASSIPLLGAGLRSYNEQFF.

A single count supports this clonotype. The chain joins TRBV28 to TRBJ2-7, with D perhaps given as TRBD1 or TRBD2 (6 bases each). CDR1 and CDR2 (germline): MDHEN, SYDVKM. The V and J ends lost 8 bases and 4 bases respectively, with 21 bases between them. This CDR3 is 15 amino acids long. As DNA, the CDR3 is TGTGCCAGCCGCCGTGGGGGCGGGAAAACTTACGAGCAGTACTTC. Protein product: CASRRGGGKTYEQYF.

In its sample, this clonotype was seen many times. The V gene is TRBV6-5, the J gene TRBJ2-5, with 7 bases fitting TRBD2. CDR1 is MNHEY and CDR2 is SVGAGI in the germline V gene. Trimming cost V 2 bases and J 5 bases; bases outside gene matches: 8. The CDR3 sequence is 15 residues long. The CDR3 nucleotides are TGTGCCAGCAGTTACCCCGGACTAGACGGCGAGACCCAGTACTTC. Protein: CASSYPGLDGETQYF.

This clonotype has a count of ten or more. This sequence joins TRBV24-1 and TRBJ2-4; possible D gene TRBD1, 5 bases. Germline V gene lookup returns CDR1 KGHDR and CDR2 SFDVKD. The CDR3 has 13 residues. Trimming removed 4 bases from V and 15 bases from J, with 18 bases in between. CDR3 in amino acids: CATSDRTSPRLYF. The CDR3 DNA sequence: TGTGCCACCAGTGACAGGACATCCCCTAGGCTGTACTTC.

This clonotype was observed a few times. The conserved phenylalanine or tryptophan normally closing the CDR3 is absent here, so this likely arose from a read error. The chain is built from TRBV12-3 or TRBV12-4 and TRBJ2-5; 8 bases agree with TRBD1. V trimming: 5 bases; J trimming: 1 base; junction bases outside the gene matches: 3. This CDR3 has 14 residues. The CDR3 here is CASSPDRAQETQYS. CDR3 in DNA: TGTGCCAGCAGTCCGGACAGGGCCCAAGAGACCCAGTACTCC.

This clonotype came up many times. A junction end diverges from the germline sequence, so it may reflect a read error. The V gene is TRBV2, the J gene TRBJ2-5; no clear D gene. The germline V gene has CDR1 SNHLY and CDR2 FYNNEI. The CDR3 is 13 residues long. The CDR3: CASSEDGQETQYF. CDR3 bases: TGTGCCAGCAGCGAAGACGGGCAAGAGACCCAGTACTTC.

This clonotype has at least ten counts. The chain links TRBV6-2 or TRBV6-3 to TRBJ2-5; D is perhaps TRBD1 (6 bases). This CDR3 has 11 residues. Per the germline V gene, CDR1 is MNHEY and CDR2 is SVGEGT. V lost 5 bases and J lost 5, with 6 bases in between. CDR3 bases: TGTGCCAGCAGTAGGGGGGAGACCCAGTACTTC. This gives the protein CASSRGETQYF.

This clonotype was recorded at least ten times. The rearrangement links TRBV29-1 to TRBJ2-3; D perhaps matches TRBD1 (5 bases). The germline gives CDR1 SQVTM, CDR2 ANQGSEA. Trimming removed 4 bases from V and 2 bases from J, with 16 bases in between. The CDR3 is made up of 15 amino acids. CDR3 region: CSVGKTDRPTDTQYF. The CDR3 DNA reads TGCAGCGTTGGAAAGACAGACCGTCCCACAGATACGCAGTATTTT.

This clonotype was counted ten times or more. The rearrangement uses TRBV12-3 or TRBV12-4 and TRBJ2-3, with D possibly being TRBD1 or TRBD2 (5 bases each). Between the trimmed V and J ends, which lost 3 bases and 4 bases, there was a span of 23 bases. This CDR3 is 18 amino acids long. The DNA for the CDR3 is TGTGCCAGCAGTTTGGTCCCCCTCGGGACCGGTAGTTCAGATACGCAGTATTTT. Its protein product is CASSLVPLGTGSSDTQYF.

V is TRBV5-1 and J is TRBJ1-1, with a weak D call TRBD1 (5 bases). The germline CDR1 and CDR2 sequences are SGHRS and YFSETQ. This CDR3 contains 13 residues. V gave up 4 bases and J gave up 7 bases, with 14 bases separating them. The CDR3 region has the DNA TGCGCCAGCAGCCTCAGGGATATGAATGAAGCTTTCTTT. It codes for CASSLRDMNEAFF. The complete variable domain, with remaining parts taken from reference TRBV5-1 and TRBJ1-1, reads KAGVTQTPRYLIKTRGQQVTLSCSPISGHRSVSWYQQTPGQGLQFLFEYFSETQRNKGNFPGRFSGRQFSNSRSEMNVSTLELGDSALYLCASSLRDMNEAFFGQGTRLTVV.

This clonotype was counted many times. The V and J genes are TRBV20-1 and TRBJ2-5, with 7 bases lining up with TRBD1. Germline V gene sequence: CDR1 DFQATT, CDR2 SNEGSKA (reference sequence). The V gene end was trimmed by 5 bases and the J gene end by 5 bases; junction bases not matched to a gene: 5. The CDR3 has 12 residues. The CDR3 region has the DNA TGCAGTGCTGACAGGGCCCGGGAGACCCAGTACTTC. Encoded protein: CSADRARETQYF.

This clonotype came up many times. The CDR3 nucleotides read TGTGCCAGCACGGGCAGGGGGCGCGTTGGGGCCTTCTTT. Protein: CASTGRGRVGAFF. The V and J genes are TRBV7-8 and TRBJ1-1, with 8 bases matching TRBD1. This CDR3 has 13 amino acids. The germline V gene encodes CDR1 SGHVS and CDR2 FQNEAQ. J gave up 14 bases and V 7 bases, and 15 bases lay outside the gene matches.

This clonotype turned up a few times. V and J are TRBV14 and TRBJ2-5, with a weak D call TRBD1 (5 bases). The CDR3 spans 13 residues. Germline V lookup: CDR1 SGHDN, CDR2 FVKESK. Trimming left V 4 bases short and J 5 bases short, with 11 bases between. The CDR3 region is CASSRAGWETQYF. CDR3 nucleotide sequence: TGTGCCAGCAGCCGGGCAGGGTGGGAGACCCAGTACTTC.